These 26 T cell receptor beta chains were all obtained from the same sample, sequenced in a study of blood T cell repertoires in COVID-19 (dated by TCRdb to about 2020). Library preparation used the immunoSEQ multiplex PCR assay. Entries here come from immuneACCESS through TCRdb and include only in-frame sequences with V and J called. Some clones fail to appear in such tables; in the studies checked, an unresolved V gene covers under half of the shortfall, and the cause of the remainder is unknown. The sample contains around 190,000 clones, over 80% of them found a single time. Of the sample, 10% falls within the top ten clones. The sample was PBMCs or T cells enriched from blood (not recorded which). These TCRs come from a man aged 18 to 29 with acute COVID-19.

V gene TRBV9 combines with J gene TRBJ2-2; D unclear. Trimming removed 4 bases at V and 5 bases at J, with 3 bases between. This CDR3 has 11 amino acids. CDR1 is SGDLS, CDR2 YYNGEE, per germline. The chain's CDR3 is CASSSTGELFF. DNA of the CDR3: TGTGCCAGCAGCTCTACCGGGGAGCTGTTTTTT.

The CDR3 DNA is TGCGCCAGCAGCCACGATGGGACTAGCGGGAGCTACGAGCAGTACTTC. This gives the protein CASSHDGTSGSYEQYF. This chain uses TRBV5-1 with TRBJ2-7; 14 bases are a match to TRBD2. CDR1 SGHRS and CDR2 YFSETQ come from the germline V gene. Unmatched junction bases numbered 6, after V lost 4 bases and J lost 3 bases. This CDR3 has 16 amino acids.

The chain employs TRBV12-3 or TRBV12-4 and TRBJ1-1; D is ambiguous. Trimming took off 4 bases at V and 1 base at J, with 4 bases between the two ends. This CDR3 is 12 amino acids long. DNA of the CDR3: TGTGCCAGCAGTTCAGAGAACACTGAAGCTTTCTTT. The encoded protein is CASSSENTEAFF.

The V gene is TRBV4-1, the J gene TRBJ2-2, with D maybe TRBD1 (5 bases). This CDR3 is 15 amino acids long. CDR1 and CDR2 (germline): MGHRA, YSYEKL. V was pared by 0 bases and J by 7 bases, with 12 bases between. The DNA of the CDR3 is TGCGCCAGCAGCCAAGATGGGCAGGGCCGCGGGGAGCTGTTTTTT. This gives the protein CASSQDGQGRGELFF.

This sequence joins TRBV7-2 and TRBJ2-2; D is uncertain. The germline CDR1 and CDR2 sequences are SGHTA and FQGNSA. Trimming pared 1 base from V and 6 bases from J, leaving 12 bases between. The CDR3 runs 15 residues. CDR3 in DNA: TGTGCCAGCAGCTTAGTGATGAGCGAGGCCGGGGAGCTGTTTTTT. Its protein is CASSLVMSEAGELFF. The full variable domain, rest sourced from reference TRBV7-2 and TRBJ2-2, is GAGVSQSPSNKVTEKGKDVELRCDPISGHTALYWYRQSLGQGLEFLIYFQGNSAPDKSGLPSDRFSAERTGGSVSTLTIQRTQQEDSAVYLCASSLVMSEAGELFFGEGSRLTVL.

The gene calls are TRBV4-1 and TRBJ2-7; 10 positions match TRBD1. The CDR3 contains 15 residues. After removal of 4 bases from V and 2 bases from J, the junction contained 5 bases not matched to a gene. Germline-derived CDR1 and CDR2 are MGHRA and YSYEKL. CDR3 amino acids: CASSPRQGATYEQYF. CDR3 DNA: TGCGCCAGCAGCCCGCGACAGGGGGCGACCTACGAGCAGTACTTC.

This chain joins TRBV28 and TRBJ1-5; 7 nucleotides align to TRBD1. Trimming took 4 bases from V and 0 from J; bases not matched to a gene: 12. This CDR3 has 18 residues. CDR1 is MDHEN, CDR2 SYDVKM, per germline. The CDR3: CASSSTGDRYYSNQPQHF. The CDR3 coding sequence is TGTGCCAGCAGTTCCACAGGGGACCGGTATTATAGCAATCAGCCCCAGCATTTT.

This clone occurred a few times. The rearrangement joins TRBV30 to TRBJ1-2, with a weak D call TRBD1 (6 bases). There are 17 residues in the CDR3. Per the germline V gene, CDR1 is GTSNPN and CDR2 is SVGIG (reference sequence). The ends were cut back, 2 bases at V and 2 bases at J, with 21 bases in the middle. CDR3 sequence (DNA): TGTGCCTGGAGTAATCCCGATAGGTGGGGACAAAACTATGGCTACACCTTC. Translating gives CAWSNPDRWGQNYGYTF.

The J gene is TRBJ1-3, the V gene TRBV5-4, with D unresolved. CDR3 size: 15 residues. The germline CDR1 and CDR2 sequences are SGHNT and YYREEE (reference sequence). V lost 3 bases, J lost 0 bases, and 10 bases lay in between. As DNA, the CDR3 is TGTGCCAGCAGCTCCTTTGGACTCTCTGGAAACACCATATATTTT. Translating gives CASSSFGLSGNTIYF.

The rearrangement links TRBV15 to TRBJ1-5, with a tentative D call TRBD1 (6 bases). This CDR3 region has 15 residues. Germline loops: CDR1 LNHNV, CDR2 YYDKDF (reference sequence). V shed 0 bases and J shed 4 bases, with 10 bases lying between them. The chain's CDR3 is CATSRDHRANQPQHF. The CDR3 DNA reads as TGTGCCACCAGCAGAGACCACAGGGCTAATCAGCCCCAGCATTTT.

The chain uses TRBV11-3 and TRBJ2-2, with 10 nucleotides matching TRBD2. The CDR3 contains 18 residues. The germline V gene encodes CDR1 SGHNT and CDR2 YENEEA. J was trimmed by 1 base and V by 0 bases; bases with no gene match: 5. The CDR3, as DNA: TGTGCCAGCAGCTTAGATCGGTGGACTAGCGGGAACACCGGGGAGCTGTTTTTT. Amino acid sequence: CASSLDRWTSGNTGELFF.

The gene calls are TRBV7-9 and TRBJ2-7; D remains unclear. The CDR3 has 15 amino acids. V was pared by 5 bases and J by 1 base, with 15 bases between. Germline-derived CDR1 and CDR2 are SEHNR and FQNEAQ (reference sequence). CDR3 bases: TGTGCCAGCAGCCTCTTAGGCGGAGTTTCCTACGAGCAGTACTTC. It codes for CASSLLGGVSYEQYF.

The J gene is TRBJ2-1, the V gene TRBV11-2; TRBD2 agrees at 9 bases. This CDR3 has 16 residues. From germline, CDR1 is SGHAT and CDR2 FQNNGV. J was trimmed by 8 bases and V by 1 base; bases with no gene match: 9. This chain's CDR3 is CASSLGHSGRMDEQFF. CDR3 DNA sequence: TGTGCCAGCAGCTTAGGACATAGCGGGAGAATGGATGAGCAGTTCTTC. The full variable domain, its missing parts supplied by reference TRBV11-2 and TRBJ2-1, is EAGVAQSPRYKIIEKRQSVAFWCNPISGHATLYWYQQILGQGPKLLIQFQNNGVVDDSQLPKDRFSAERLKGVDSTLKIQPAKLEDSAVYLCASSLGHSGRMDEQFFGPGTRLTVL.

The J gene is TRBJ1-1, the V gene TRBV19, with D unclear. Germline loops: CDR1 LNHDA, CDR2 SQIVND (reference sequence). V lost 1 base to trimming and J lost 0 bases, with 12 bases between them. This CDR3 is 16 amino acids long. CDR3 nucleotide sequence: TGTGCCAGTAGTATAGGAGGAGGTACCCTGAACACTGAAGCTTTCTTT. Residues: CASSIGGGTLNTEAFF.

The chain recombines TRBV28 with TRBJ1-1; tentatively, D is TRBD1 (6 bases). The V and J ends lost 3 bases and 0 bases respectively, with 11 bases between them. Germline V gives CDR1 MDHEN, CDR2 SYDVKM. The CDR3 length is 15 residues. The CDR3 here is CASSLGHPMNTEAFF. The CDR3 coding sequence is TGTGCCAGCAGTTTGGGACACCCGATGAACACTGAAGCTTTCTTT.

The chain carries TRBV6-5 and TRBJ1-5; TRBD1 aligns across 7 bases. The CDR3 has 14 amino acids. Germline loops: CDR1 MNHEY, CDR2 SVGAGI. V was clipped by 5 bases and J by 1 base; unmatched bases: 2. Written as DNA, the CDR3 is TGTGCCAGCAGTAAACAGGGGAGCAATCAGCCCCAGCATTTT. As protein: CASSKQGSNQPQHF.

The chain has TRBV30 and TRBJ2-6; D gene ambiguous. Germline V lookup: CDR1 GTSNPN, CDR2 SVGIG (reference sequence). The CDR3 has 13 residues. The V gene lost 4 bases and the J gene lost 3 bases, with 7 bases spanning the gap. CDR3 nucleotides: TGTGCCTGGAACCTCGGTGGGGCCAACGTCCTGACTTTC. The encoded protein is CAWNLGGANVLTF.

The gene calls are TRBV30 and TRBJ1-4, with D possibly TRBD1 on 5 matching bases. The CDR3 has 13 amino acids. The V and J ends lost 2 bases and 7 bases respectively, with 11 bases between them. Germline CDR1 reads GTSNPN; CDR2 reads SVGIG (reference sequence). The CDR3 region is CAWSYVGGEKLFF. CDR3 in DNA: TGTGCCTGGAGTTATGTGGGGGGTGAAAAACTGTTTTTT.

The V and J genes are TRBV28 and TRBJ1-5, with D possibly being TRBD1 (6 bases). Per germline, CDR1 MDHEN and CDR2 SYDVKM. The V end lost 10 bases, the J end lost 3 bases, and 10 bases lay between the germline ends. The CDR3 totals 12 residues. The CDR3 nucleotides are TGTGCCACCTGGACAGTCAATCAGCCCCAGCATTTT. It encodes CATWTVNQPQHF.

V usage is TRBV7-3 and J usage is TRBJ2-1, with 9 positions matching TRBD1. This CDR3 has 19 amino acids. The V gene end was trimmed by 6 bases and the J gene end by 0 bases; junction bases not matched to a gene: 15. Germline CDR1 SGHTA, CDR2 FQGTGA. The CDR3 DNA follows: TGTGCCAGCAGTTCTCCATCCGGGACAGGGAAGAGCTCCTACAATGAGCAGTTCTTC. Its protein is CASSSPSGTGKSSYNEQFF.

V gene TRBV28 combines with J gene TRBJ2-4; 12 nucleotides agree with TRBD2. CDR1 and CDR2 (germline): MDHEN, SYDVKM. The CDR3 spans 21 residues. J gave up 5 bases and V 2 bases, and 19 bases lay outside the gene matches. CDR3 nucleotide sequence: TGTGCCAGCAGTTTACCTCCCCTTACTAGCGGGAGGCCCGGTCCTGAAAACATTCAGTACTTC. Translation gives CASSLPPLTSGRPGPENIQYF.

The CDR3 sequence is CASQNSGYEQYF. Here the CDR3 DNA reads TGTGCCAGTCAAAACTCTGGCTACGAGCAGTACTTC. The V gene is TRBV19, the J gene TRBJ2-7; no definite D call. Germline V CDR1 and CDR2: LNHDA, SQIVND (reference sequence). This CDR3 has 12 amino acids. Trimming removed 8 bases from V and 3 bases from J, with 11 bases in between.

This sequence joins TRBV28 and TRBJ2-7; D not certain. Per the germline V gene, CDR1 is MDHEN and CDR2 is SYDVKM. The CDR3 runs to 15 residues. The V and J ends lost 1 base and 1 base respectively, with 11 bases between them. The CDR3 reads CASSLYGLGSYEQYF. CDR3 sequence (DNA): TGTGCCAGCAGTTTATATGGTCTAGGTTCCTACGAGCAGTACTTC.

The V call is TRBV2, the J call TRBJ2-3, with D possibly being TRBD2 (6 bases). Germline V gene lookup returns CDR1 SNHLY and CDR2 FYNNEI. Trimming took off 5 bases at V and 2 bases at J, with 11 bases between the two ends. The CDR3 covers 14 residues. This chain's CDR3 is CASSLTSYTDTQYF. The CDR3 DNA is TGTGCCAGCAGTCTGACTAGTTACACAGATACGCAGTATTTT.

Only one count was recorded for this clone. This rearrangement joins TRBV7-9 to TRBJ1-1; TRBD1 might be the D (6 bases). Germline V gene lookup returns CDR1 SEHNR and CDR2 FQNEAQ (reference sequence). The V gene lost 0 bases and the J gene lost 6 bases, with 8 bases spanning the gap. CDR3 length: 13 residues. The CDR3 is CASSLAGHSEAFF. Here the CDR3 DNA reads TGTGCCAGCAGCTTAGCGGGACACTCTGAAGCTTTCTTT.

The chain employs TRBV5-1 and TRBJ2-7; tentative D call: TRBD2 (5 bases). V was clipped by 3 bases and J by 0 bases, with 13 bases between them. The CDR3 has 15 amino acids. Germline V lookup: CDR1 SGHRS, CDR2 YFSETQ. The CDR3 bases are TGCGCCAGCAGCTCGTCCCCTACTAGCTCCTACGAGCAGTACTTC. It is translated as CASSSSPTSSYEQYF.